What follows are 14 T cell receptor beta chains derived from one specimen sequenced in a study of blood T cells in healthy people across ages. It was with a sample-barcoded 5' primer and a J-beta primer mix that a second PCR of about 7 to 12 cycles was run. Each CDR3 protein is one row after TCRdb ran MiXCR on the 5' RACE reads. The sample has hundreds of thousands of distinct CDR3 sequences, approximately 30% seen once. The sample comprised blood. Source of these receptors: a woman at least 80 years old in good health.

The rearrangement uses TRBV4-1 and TRBJ2-4; TRBD2 agrees at 9 bases. Matching the DNA end better, TRBJ2-7 makes the J call doubtful. From germline, CDR1 is MGHRA and CDR2 YSYEKL. The CDR3 runs to 15 residues. The CDR3 DNA sequence: TGCGCCAGCAGCCAAGGGGCGGGGGGGGCATACGAGCAGTACTTC. Protein: CASSQGAGGAYEQYF.

This clonotype has just a few counts. The chain recombines TRBV18 with TRBJ1-1; a weak D match, TRBD1 (5 bases). V was trimmed by 3 bases and J by 6 bases, leaving 11 bases between them. The germline V gene encodes CDR1 KGHSH and CDR2 LQKENI. The CDR3 consists of 13 residues. The CDR3 loop reads CASSPSRAPEAFF. The CDR3 nucleotides are TGTGCCAGCTCACCCTCCAGGGCCCCTGAAGCTTTCTTT.

In its sample, this clonotype was seen a few times. A much larger clone differs by one base, so this may be a read error. This chain connects TRBV5-6 to TRBJ2-7; 7 bases match TRBD1. This CDR3 spans 15 amino acids. Germline V lookup: CDR1 SGHDT, CDR2 YYEEEE. The J segment lost 5 bases and the V segment lost 3 bases, leaving 11 bases of the junction unmatched. The CDR3 protein is CASSSRTGFKDEQYF. Written as DNA, the CDR3 is TGTGCCAGCAGCTCGAGGACAGGCTTCAAGGACGAGCAGTACTTC.

In this sample, this clonotype turned up many times. CDR3 loop: CASSLAQTEQYF. DNA for the CDR3: TGTGCCAGCAGCTTAGCACAAACCGAGCAGTACTTC. This chain connects TRBV7-2 to TRBJ2-7; D is unresolved. Germline values: CDR1 SGHTA, CDR2 FQGNSA. Trimming removed 0 bases from V and 6 bases from J, with 6 bases in between. The CDR3 sequence is 12 residues long.

This clonotype was found a few times. The chain uses TRBV5-1 and TRBJ1-2; maybe TRBD1 (5 bases). The ends were cut back, 4 bases at V and 4 bases at J, with 20 bases in the middle. Looked up from germline, CDR1 is SGHRS and CDR2 is YFSETQ. This CDR3 is built from 16 residues. CDR3 protein: CASSPQGATSAYGYTF. CDR3 DNA: TGCGCCAGCAGCCCCCAAGGGGCAACTTCGGCCTATGGCTACACCTTC.

The chain has TRBV20-1 and TRBJ1-1; a possible D gene is TRBD1 (5 bases). Trimming removed 3 bases from V and 11 bases from J, with 16 bases in between. CDR1 is DFQATT, CDR2 SNEGSKA, per germline (reference sequence). The CDR3 consists of 12 residues. This chain's CDR3 is CSASKGRRMAFF. CDR3 in DNA: TGCAGTGCTAGTAAGGGGAGAAGGATGGCTTTCTTT.

For this clonotype: This sequence may be a read error, since a much larger clone differs from it by one base. This sequence joins TRBV28 and TRBJ1-2; D ambiguous. Trimming cost V 3 bases and J 3 bases, with 14 bases left between them. Germline CDR1 reads MDHEN; CDR2 reads SYDVKM. This CDR3 has 15 amino acids. In DNA form, the CDR3 reads TGTGCCAGCAGTTTGGGTCTAGGGAGAGACTATGGCTACACCTTC. Amino acids: CASSLGLGRDYGYTF.

This clonotype was detected once. The J gene is TRBJ2-1, the V gene TRBV27; TRBD1 aligns across 7 bases. This CDR3 is 12 amino acids long. Germline V gene data show CDR1 as MNHEY and CDR2 as SMNVEV (reference sequence). Trimming took 8 bases from V and 10 from J; bases not matched to a gene: 8. The CDR3 bases are TGTGCCAGCGGGACAGCCTGGGGGGAGCAGTTCTTC. This translates into CASGTAWGEQFF.

This clonotype occurred once. The rearrangement joins TRBV7-2 to TRBJ2-3; 9 nucleotides align to TRBD1. The CDR3 is 17 amino acids. Germline V gene sequence: CDR1 SGHTA, CDR2 FQGNSA. Unmatched junction bases numbered 11, after V lost 5 bases and J lost 2 bases. CDR3 coding DNA: TGTGCCAGCAGCCCCAGAAGGGACAGGGTCAACACAGATACGCAGTATTTT. Translation: CASSPRRDRVNTDTQYF.

A few counts support this clonotype. The V and J genes are TRBV5-1 and TRBJ1-1; TRBD1 might be the D (6 bases). V lost 3 bases and J lost 0, with 18 bases in between. The CDR3 is 17 amino acids. Germline V gene data show CDR1 as SGHRS and CDR2 as YFSETQ. CDR3 nucleotide sequence: TGCGCCAGCAGCTCCTCTCTTACAGGGAATCTGAACACTGAAGCTTTCTTT. The encoded protein is CASSSSLTGNLNTEAFF.

This clonotype appeared a few times. CDR3 region: CASNDPLYSLHF. CDR3 nucleotides: TGTGCCAGCAACGATCCACTGTACTCCCTCCACTTT. The V call is TRBV6-2 or TRBV6-3, the J call TRBJ1-6; D unresolved. V was shortened by 7 bases and J by 14 bases, with 15 bases between the two germline ends. There are 12 residues in the CDR3. The V gene's germline CDR1 is MNHEY and CDR2 SVGEGT.

The CDR3: CACSQLDHSPLHF. CDR3 in DNA: TGTGCCTGCAGCCAACTAGATCATTCACCCCTCCACTTT. The genes are TRBV30 and TRBJ1-6; D remains unclear. Trimming took 6 bases from V and 8 from J, leaving 14 bases between them. The CDR3 is 13 residues long. Germline loops: CDR1 GTSNPN, CDR2 SVGIG (reference sequence).

The CDR3 region has the DNA TGCGCCAGCAGCCAATTCTCCGGCAATCAGCCCCAGCATTTT. Translation gives CASSQFSGNQPQHF. The chain couples TRBV4-1 to TRBJ1-5; no reliable D call. V was pared by 2 bases and J by 2 bases, with 7 bases between. This CDR3 is built from 14 residues. CDR1 MGHRA and CDR2 YSYEKL come from the germline V gene.

This clonotype was observed a few times. The CDR3 reads CACQQLNTEAFF. CDR3 nucleotides: TGTGCCTGCCAACAACTGAACACTGAAGCTTTCTTT. The chain recombines TRBV30 with TRBJ1-1; D remains unclear. Germline assignment: CDR1 GTSNPN and CDR2 SVGIG (reference sequence). The CDR3 runs to 12 residues. The germline V and J ends were trimmed by 6 bases and 0 bases, with 8 bases remaining between them.